The entry below gives a single T cell receptor beta chain sequence along with its context. As handled by the study authors: Amplified reference gene primers provided the basis for estimating nucleated cell counts. The data were produced by immunoSEQ multiplex PCR, yet TCRdb's version contains in-frame clones alone and is incomplete. That table is the source of V, J and clone size, and D and trimming were worked out from the DNA. The sample shows approximately 78,000 clones, roughly 85% of them seen only once. This sample was included in a study of blood T cell repertoires in COVID-19. This CDR3 is 12 amino acids long. V lost 3 bases, J lost 6 bases, and 9 bases lay in between.

This clonotype was sampled from a woman over 75 with acute or convalescent COVID-19. The sample comprised peripheral blood. V gene TRBV12-3 or TRBV12-4 combines with J gene TRBJ2-7, with D tentatively TRBD2 (5 bases). The chain's CDR3 is CASSLRRSEQYF. The CDR3 DNA reads TGTGCCAGCAGTTTGAGGAGGAGCGAGCAGTACTTC.